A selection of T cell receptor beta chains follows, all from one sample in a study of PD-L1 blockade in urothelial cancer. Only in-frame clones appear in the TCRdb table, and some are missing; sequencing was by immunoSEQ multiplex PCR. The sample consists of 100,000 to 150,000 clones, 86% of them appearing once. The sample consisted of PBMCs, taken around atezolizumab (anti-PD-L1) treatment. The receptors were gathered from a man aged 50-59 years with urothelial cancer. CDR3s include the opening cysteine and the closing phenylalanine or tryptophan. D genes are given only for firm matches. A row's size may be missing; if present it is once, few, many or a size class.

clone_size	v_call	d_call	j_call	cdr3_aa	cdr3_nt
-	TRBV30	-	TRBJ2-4	CAWRYRSGYIQYF	TGTGCCTGGAGATACCGGAGCGGTTACATTCAGTACTTC
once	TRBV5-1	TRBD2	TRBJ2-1	CASSWPTSGSSYNEQFF	TGCGCCAGCAGCTGGCCCACTAGCGGGAGTTCCTACAATGAGCAGTTCTTC
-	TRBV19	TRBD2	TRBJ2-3	CASSMVAGSGKSQYF	TGTGCCAGTAGTATGGTGGCGGGTAGCGGGAAGTCGCAGTATTTT
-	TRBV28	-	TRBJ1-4	CASSSNLPTNEKLFF	TGTGCCAGCAGTTCTAACCTACCAACTAATGAAAAACTGTTTTTT
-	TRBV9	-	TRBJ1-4	CASSVGGDNEKLFF	TGTGCCAGCAGCGTAGGGGGGGATAATGAAAAACTGTTTTTT
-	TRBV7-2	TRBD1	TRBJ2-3	CASSPSGQGTDTQYF	TGTGCCAGCAGCCCCTCGGGACAGGGGACAGATACGCAGTATTTT
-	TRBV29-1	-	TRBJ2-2	CSVVPLNTGELFF	TGCAGCGTTGTTCCCCTAAACACCGGGGAGCTGTTTTTT
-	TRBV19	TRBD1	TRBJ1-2	CASKTIIPGTGEGGYTF	TGTGCCAGCAAAACCATTATACCTGGGACAGGGGAAGGTGGCTACACCTTC
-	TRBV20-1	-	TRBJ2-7	CSATGLHEQYF	TGCAGTGCTACCGGACTGCACGAGCAGTACTTC
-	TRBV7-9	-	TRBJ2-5	CASSLAVAAQYF	TGTGCCAGCAGCTTAGCGGTAGCAGCTCAGTACTTC
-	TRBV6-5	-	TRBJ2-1	CASSRDLGPDEQFF	TGTGCCAGCAGCCGGGACTTAGGGCCCGATGAGCAGTTCTTC
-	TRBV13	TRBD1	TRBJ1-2	CASSLVGTERANYGYTF	TGTGCCAGCAGCTTAGTCGGGACAGAGCGGGCTAACTATGGCTACACCTTC
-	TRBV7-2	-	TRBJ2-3	CASSLPSTDTQYF	TGTGCCAGCAGCTTACCTAGCACAGATACGCAGTATTTT
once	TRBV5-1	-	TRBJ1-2	CASSLGSTNSYTF	TGCGCCAGCAGCTTGGGGAGCACAAACAGCTACACCTTC